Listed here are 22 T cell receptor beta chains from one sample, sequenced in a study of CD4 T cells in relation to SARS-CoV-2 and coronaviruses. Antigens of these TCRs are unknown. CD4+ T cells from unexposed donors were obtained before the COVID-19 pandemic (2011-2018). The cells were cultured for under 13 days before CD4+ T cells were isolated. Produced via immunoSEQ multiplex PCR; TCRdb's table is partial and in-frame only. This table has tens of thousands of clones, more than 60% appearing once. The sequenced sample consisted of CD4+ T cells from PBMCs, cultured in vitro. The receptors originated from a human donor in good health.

Here the CDR3 DNA reads TGTGCCAGCAGCGTAGACCTCCTGAACACTGAAGCTTTCTTT. Amino acid sequence: CASSVDLLNTEAFF. This chain connects TRBV9 to TRBJ1-1; D call uncertain. Germline lookup yields CDR1 SGDLS and CDR2 YYNGEE. The CDR3 is 14 residues long. V dropped 0 bases and J dropped 0 bases, with 6 bases sitting between them.

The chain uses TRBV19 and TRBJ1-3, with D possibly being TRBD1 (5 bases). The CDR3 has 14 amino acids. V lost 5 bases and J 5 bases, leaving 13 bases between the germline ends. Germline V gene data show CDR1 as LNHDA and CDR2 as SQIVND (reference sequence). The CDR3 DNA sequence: TGTGCCAGTAGTCCGCCGGGGGTTAGAAACACCATATATTTT. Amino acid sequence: CASSPPGVRNTIYF.

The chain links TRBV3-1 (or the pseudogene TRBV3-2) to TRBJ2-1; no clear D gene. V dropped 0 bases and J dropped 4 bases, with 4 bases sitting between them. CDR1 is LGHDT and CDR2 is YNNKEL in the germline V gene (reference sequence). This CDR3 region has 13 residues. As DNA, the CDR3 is TGTGCCAGCAGCCAAGACTTATACAATGAGCAGTTCTTC. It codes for CASSQDLYNEQFF.

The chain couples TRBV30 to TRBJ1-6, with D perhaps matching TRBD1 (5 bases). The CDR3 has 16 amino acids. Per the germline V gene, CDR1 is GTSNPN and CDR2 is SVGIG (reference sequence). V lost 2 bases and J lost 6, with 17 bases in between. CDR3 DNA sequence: TGTGCCTGGAGTCTCCTTGCTAGGGGACTTAATTCACCCCTCCACTTT. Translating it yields CAWSLLARGLNSPLHF.

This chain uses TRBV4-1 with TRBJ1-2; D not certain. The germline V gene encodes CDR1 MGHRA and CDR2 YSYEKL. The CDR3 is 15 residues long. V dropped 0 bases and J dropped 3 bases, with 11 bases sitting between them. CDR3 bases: TGCGCCAGCAGCCAAGATCTCGGTCAGGACTATGGCTACACCTTC. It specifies CASSQDLGQDYGYTF.

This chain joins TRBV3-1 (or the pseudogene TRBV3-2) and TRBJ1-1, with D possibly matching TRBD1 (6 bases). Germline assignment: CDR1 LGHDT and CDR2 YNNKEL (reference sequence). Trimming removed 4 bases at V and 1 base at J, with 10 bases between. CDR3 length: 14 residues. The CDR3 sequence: CASSPDRENTEAFF. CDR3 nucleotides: TGTGCCAGCAGCCCGGACAGAGAGAACACTGAAGCTTTCTTT.

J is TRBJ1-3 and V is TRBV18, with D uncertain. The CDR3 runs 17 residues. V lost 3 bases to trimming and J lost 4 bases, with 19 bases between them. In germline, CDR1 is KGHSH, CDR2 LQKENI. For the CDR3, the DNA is TGTGCCAGCTCACCCGGCGGGTCACACTCCACGGGAAACACCATATATTTT. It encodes CASSPGGSHSTGNTIYF.

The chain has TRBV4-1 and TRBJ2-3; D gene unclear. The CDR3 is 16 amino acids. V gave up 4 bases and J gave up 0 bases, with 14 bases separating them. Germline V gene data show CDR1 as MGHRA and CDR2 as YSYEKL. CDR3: CASSRDHGASTDTQYF. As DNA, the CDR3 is TGCGCCAGCAGCCGGGATCACGGTGCTAGCACAGATACGCAGTATTTT.

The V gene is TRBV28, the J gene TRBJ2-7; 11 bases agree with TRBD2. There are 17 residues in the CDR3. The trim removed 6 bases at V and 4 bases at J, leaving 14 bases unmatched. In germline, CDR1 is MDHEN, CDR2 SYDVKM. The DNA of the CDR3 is TGTGCCAGCAGGGGGGACCCCGGGACTAGCGGAGGTTACGAGCAGTACTTC. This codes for CASRGDPGTSGGYEQYF.

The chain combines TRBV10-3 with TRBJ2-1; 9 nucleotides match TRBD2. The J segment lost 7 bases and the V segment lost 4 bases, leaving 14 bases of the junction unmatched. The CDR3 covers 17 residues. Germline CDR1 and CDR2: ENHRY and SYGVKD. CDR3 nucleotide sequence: TGTGCCATCAGTGTGGGGGCTAGCGGGATTTCCGGGAATGAGCAGTTCTTC. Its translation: CAISVGASGISGNEQFF.

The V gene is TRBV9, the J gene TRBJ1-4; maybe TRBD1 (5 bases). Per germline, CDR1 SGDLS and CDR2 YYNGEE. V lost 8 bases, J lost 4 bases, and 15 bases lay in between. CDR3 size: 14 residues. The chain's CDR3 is CARFPGVFNEKLFF. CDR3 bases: TGTGCCAGGTTCCCGGGGGTCTTTAATGAAAAACTGTTTTTT.

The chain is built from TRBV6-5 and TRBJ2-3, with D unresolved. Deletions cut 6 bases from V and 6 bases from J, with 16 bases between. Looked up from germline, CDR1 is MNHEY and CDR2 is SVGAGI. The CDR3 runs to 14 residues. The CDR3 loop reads CASRTGPTTDTQYF. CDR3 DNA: TGTGCCAGCAGAACCGGACCGACCACGGATACGCAGTATTTT.

The CDR3 region is CASRPDRGYWETQYF. CDR3 nucleotide sequence: TGTGCCAGCAGACCGGACAGGGGGTATTGGGAGACCCAGTACTTC. The rearrangement joins TRBV5-5 to TRBJ2-5, with 10 bases that match TRBD1. This CDR3 has 15 residues. Germline values: CDR1 SGHKS, CDR2 YYEKEE (reference sequence). V was clipped by 5 bases and J by 5 bases; unmatched bases: 9.

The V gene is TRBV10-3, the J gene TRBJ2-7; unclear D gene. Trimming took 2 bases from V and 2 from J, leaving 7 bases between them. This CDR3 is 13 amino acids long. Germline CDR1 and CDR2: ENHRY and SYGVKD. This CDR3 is CAISEQVPYEQYF. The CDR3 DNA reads TGTGCCATCAGTGAGCAGGTCCCCTACGAGCAGTACTTC.

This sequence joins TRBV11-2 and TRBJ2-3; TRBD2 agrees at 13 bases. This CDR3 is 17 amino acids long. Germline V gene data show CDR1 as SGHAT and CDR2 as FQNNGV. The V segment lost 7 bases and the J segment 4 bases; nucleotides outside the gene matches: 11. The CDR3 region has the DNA TGTGCCAGCATCCCTGGAGCGGGACTAGCGGGACCAGATACGCAGTATTTT. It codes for CASIPGAGLAGPDTQYF.

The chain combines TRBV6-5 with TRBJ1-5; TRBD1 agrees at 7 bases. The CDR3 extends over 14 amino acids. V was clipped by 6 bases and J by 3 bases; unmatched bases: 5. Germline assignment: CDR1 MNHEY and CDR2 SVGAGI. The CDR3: CASRLQGINQPQHF. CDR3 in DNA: TGTGCCAGCAGATTACAGGGGATCAATCAGCCCCAGCATTTT.

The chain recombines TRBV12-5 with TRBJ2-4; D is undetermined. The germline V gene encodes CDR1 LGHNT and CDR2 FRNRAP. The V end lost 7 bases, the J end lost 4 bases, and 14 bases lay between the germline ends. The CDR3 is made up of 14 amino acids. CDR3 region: CASVSASLKNIQYF. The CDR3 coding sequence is TGTGCTAGTGTTTCCGCCAGCTTAAAAAACATTCAGTACTTC.

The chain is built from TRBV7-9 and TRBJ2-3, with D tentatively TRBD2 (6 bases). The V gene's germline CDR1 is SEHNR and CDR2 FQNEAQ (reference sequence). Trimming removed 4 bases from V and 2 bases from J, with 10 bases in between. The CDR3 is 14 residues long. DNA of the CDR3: TGTGCCAGCAGCTCGGGGGACTTCACAGATACGCAGTATTTT. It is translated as CASSSGDFTDTQYF.

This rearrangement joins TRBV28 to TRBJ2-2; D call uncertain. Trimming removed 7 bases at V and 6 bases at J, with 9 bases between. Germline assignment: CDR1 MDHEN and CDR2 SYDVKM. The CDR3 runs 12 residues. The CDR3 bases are TGTGCCAGCACCAAGTACGCCGGGGAGCTGTTTTTT. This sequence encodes CASTKYAGELFF.

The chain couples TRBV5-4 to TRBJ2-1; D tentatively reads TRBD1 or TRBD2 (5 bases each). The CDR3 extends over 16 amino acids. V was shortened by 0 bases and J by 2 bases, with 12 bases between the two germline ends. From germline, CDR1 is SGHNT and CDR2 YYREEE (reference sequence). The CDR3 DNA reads TGTGCCAGCAGCTTGGCCTTTGGGGGAACCTACAATGAGCAGTTCTTC. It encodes CASSLAFGGTYNEQFF.

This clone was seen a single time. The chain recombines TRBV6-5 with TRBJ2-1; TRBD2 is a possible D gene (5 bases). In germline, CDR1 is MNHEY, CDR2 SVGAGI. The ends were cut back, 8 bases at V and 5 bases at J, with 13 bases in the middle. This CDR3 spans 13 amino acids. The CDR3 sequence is CASVFMRDNEQFF. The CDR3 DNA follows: TGTGCCAGCGTGTTTATGAGGGACAATGAGCAGTTCTTC.

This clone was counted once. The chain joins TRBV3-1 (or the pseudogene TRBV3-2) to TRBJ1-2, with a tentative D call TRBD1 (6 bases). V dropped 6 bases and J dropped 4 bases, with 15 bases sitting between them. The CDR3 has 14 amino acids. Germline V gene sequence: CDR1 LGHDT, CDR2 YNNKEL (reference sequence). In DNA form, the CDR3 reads TGTGCCAGCAGTACCGGGGGGGGGCCCTATGGCTACACCTTC. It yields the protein CASSTGGGPYGYTF.